This T cell receptor beta chain originates from a study of T cells in Graves' hyperthyroidism and ophthalmopathy. Researchers took RNA transcripts and amplified the TCR beta CDR3 regions from them. First-round RT-PCR of the TCR CDR3 relied on the HTBI primer set. TCRdb reprocessed the multiplex PCR reads via MiXCR and lists one record per CDR3 protein. The sample contains 200,000 or so distinct CDR3 sequences, around a sixth of which appear only once. Uncontrolled infections, other autoimmune diseases, pregnancy or lactation led to exclusion of patients. From germline, CDR1 is MNHEY and CDR2 SMNVEV (reference sequence). V was trimmed by 5 bases and J by 1 base, leaving 11 bases between them. CDR3 size: 14 residues. Comments on this clonotype: Its specificity is not known.

Notes on the study in general: From stable hyperthyroidism, ophthalmopathy was set apart by a 13 V-J model. Ophthalmopathy, as predicted by the model, came a median about seven months after the prediction.

This clonotype originated in a woman between 45 and 65 years old with Graves' hyperthyroidism. V and J are TRBV27 and TRBJ1-2; no clear D. Sequencing was done on a sample of blood. In DNA, the CDR3 is TGTGCCAGCAGTGACCGGAGAGGTAACTATGGCTACACCTTC. It encodes CASSDRRGNYGYTF.